A selection of T cell receptor beta chains follows, all from one sample in a study of identical twins. From the 5' RACE reads, TCRdb called clonotypes with MiXCR, one entry per CDR3 protein. Of about 1.7 million distinct CDR3 sequences in the sample, less than 40% were seen once. The material sequenced was cord blood. All receptors come from a newborn girl in good health. The CDR3 runs from the conserved cysteine through the conserved F or W. D genes are given only for firm matches. The size field is filled for only some rows; it gives once, few, many or a size class.

v_gene: TRBV2
j_gene: TRBJ1-5
d_gene: NA
abundance: NA
CDR3nt: TGTGCCAGCAGTGATCTCCAGGGCAATCAGCCCCAGCATTTT
CDR3aa: CASSDLQGNQPQHF

v_gene: TRBV3-1
j_gene: TRBJ2-7
d_gene: NA
abundance: few
CDR3nt: TGTGCCAGCAGCCAAGACATGAGGGATGGGGCCTACGAGCAGTACTTC
CDR3aa: CASSQDMRDGAYEQYF

v_gene: TRBV6-5
j_gene: TRBJ2-4
d_gene: TRBD1
abundance: few
CDR3nt: TGTGCCAGCAGTTACGGACAGGGGAATCATAAAAACATTCAGTACTTC
CDR3aa: CASSYGQGNHKNIQYF

v_gene: TRBV9
j_gene: TRBJ2-3
d_gene: NA
abundance: NA
CDR3nt: TGTGCCAGCAGCGCCGGTTCGGGACCGAGCACAGATACGCAGTATTTT
CDR3aa: CASSAGSGPSTDTQYF

v_gene: TRBV10-1
j_gene: TRBJ2-3
d_gene: NA
abundance: NA
CDR3nt: TGCGCCAGCAGTGGACCCGGCACAGATACGCAGTATTTT
CDR3aa: CASSGPGTDTQYF

v_gene: TRBV3-1
j_gene: TRBJ2-5
d_gene: NA
abundance: NA
CDR3nt: TGTGCCAGCAGCCACGACGGGGTCCAAGAGACCCAGTACTTC
CDR3aa: CASSHDGVQETQYF

v_gene: TRBV28
j_gene: TRBJ2-4
d_gene: NA
abundance: many
CDR3nt: TGTGCCAGCAGTTTCGAGGGAGCCAAAAACATTCAGTACTTC
CDR3aa: CASSFEGAKNIQYF

v_gene: TRBV5-1
j_gene: TRBJ1-1
d_gene: NA
abundance: NA
CDR3nt: TGCGCCAGCAGCTTGGCCTGGGCCAGGGATAACACTGAAGCTTTCTTT
CDR3aa: CASSLAWARDNTEAFF

v_gene: TRBV29-1
j_gene: TRBJ2-3
d_gene: NA
abundance: NA
CDR3nt: TGCAGCGTTGAAGTGACTGAGTCCACCTCTAGCACAGATACGCAGTATTTT
CDR3aa: CSVEVTESTSSTDTQYF

v_gene: TRBV27
j_gene: TRBJ2-3
d_gene: TRBD1
abundance: many
CDR3nt: TGTGCCAGCAGGAGGACAGGGGCAGATACGCAGTATTTT
CDR3aa: CASRRTGADTQYF

v_gene: TRBV4-2
j_gene: TRBJ2-1
d_gene: TRBD2
abundance: few
CDR3nt: TGTGCCAGCAGCCAAGCTAGCGGGGGCCTCGATGAGCAGTTCTTC
CDR3aa: CASSQASGGLDEQFF

v_gene: TRBV7-9
j_gene: TRBJ2-5
d_gene: TRBD2
abundance: few
CDR3nt: TGTGCCAGCAGCTCCAAACGGGGGACTAGCTCGCAAGAGACCCAGTACTTC
CDR3aa: CASSSKRGTSSQETQYF